One and the same sample provided the 8 T cell receptor beta chains below, sequenced in a study of T cells after posttransplantation cyclophosphamide. Method: immunoSEQ multiplex PCR; TCRdb's copy keeps in-frame clones and lacks some. The sample includes tens of thousands of clones, none of them occurring once. Sequencing input: PBMCs. All receptors derive from a woman aged 55-75 years in good health, CMV-negative, and a related stem cell transplant donor.

The genes are TRBV30 and TRBJ2-5, with a weak D call TRBD2 (5 bases). CDR1 is GTSNPN, CDR2 SVGIG, per germline (reference sequence). V lost 0 bases and J lost 7, with 9 bases in between. This CDR3 spans 12 amino acids. CDR3 sequence (DNA): TGTGCCTGGAGTGTATTAGAGGGGACCCAGTACTTC. Protein: CAWSVLEGTQYF. The full variable domain, rest sourced from reference TRBV30 and TRBJ2-5, is SQTIHQWPATLVQPVGSPLSLECTVEGTSNPNLYWYRQAAGRGLQLLFYSVGIGQISSEVPQNLSASRPQDRQFILSSKKLLLSDSGFYLCAWSVLEGTQYFGPGTRLLVL.

This clone was seen a handful of times. This chain links TRBV7-3 with TRBJ1-2, with TRBD1 as a possible D gene (6 bases). V was shortened by 4 bases and J by 4 bases, with 13 bases between the two germline ends. The CDR3 covers 14 residues. CDR1 and CDR2 from the germline V gene are SGHTA and FQGTGA. Written as DNA, the CDR3 is TGTGCCAGCAGCTCGGTACAGGGAAGCTATGGCTACACCTTC. This gives the protein CASSSVQGSYGYTF.

This clone was recorded many times. The rearrangement joins TRBV9 to TRBJ2-7; the D gene is possibly TRBD1 (6 bases). CDR1 is SGDLS and CDR2 is YYNGEE in the germline V gene. The CDR3 loop spans 14 amino acids. The V end lost 3 bases, the J end lost 1 base, and 11 bases lay between the germline ends. The CDR3 protein is CASSEGDLSYEQYF. The CDR3 region has the DNA TGTGCCAGCAGCGAGGGGGACCTTTCCTACGAGCAGTACTTC.

CDR3 bases: TGTGCCAGCAGTTCCCCTGGCGGGCACGTCTCCTACGAGCAGTACTTC. Translating it yields CASSSPGGHVSYEQYF. V and J are TRBV28 and TRBJ2-7, with D possibly being TRBD2 (5 bases). Per germline, CDR1 MDHEN and CDR2 SYDVKM. The CDR3 covers 16 residues. V shed 4 bases and J shed 0 bases, with 16 bases lying between them.

This clone was detected ten times or more. CDR3 DNA: TGTGCCAGCTGGGGACTTAAAAACACCGGGGAGCTGTTTTTT. This sequence encodes CASWGLKNTGELFF. The chain joins TRBV2 to TRBJ2-2, with D tentatively TRBD2 (6 bases). Germline V gives CDR1 SNHLY, CDR2 FYNNEI. The CDR3 consists of 14 residues. V was trimmed by 8 bases and J by 2 bases, leaving 12 bases between them.

This clone was seen ten or more times. V and J are TRBV10-2 and TRBJ1-1; possible D gene TRBD1, 5 bases. Trimming stripped 4 bases from V and 1 base from J, with 10 bases between. Per germline, CDR1 WSHSY and CDR2 SAAADI. The CDR3 has 14 residues. The CDR3: CASSANTGNTEAFF. CDR3 DNA: TGCGCCAGCAGTGCAAATACAGGGAACACTGAAGCTTTCTTT.

This clone is labeled as medium-sized (0.01 to 0.1%). The rearrangement joins TRBV7-9 to TRBJ2-7, with a possible D match to TRBD2 (6 bases). V was shortened by 5 bases and J by 1 base, with 12 bases between the two germline ends. The CDR3 loop spans 14 amino acids. CDR1 and CDR2 from the germline V gene are SEHNR and FQNEAQ (reference sequence). The CDR3 DNA sequence: TGTGCCAGCAGCCCGGAGGGCCTATCCTACGAGCAGTACTTC. Protein sequence: CASSPEGLSYEQYF.

This chain links TRBV29-1 with TRBJ2-7, with 8 nucleotides matching TRBD1. V trimming: 7 bases; J trimming: 1 base; junction bases outside the gene matches: 9. This CDR3 is 14 amino acids long. Germline V gives CDR1 SQVTM, CDR2 ANQGSEA. For the CDR3, the DNA is TGCAGCGCCTCCGGGCAGGGGGCGTCCTACGAGCAGTACTTC. Protein product: CSASGQGASYEQYF.